The rows below give T cell receptor beta chains drawn from one sample of a study of blood T cell repertoires in COVID-19. The table came from immunoSEQ multiplex PCR; TCRdb's copy has only in-frame clones and leaves some out. The data hold over 130,000 clones, with 86% observed a single time. The specimen was peripheral blood. The receptors come from an older man with acute or convalescent COVID-19. Each CDR3 is given with its conserved first and last residue. The D gene is left open where the match is weak. Part of the rows lack a size; the others show once, few, many or a class for expanded clones.

CDR3nt: TGTGCCACCAGCAGAGATGGACTCCCCGCGGACACTGAAGCTTTCTTT
CDR3aa: CATSRDGLPADTEAFF
abundance: NA
d_gene: NA
j_gene: TRBJ1-1
v_gene: TRBV15

CDR3nt: TGTGCCAGCAGTCAGGGCACCCCTGGAAACACCATATATTTT
CDR3aa: CASSQGTPGNTIYF
abundance: NA
d_gene: NA
j_gene: TRBJ1-3
v_gene: TRBV6-5

CDR3nt: TGTGCCAGCAGCTTAGGGTCTAGCGGGTTTGATGAGCAGTTCTTC
CDR3aa: CASSLGSSGFDEQFF
abundance: NA
d_gene: TRBD2
j_gene: TRBJ2-1
v_gene: TRBV11-3

CDR3nt: TGTGCCAGCAGTCCCGCCACCCAGACAGTCGACACTGAAGCTTTCTTT
CDR3aa: CASSPATQTVDTEAFF
abundance: NA
d_gene: NA
j_gene: TRBJ1-1
v_gene: TRBV28

CDR3nt: TGTGCCAGCAGCTCGCCGGGACTAGGGGGCACAGATACGCAGTATTTT
CDR3aa: CASSSPGLGGTDTQYF
abundance: NA
d_gene: TRBD2
j_gene: TRBJ2-3
v_gene: TRBV5-4

CDR3nt: TGTGCCAGCAGCCCCAGCGGACAGGGGGGTACCACCGGGGAGCTGTTTTTT
CDR3aa: CASSPSGQGGTTGELFF
abundance: once
d_gene: TRBD1
j_gene: TRBJ2-2
v_gene: TRBV7-8

CDR3nt: TGTGCCAGCAGCCTAGACAGGGGGCACGAGACCCAGTACTTC
CDR3aa: CASSLDRGHETQYF
abundance: NA
d_gene: TRBD1
j_gene: TRBJ2-5
v_gene: TRBV7-2

CDR3nt: TGTGCCAGCTCACCTCAGCGGTCTAATTCACCCCTCCACTTT
CDR3aa: CASSPQRSNSPLHF
abundance: few
d_gene: NA
j_gene: TRBJ1-6
v_gene: TRBV18

CDR3nt: TGTGCCAGCAGTTACGGGACAACCTACGAGCAGTACTTC
CDR3aa: CASSYGTTYEQYF
abundance: NA
d_gene: NA
j_gene: TRBJ2-7
v_gene: TRBV6-5

CDR3nt: TGCAGCGTTGATAAGGGGGCGGGGGAGACCCAGTACTTC
CDR3aa: CSVDKGAGETQYF
abundance: NA
d_gene: NA
j_gene: TRBJ2-5
v_gene: TRBV29-1

CDR3nt: TGTGCCAGCAGTTTATTAGGGAGCTCTGGAAACACCATATATTTT
CDR3aa: CASSLLGSSGNTIYF
abundance: once
d_gene: NA
j_gene: TRBJ1-3
v_gene: TRBV27

CDR3nt: TGTGCCAGCAGCGGACTAGCGGAGCAGTACTTC
CDR3aa: CASSGLAEQYF
abundance: NA
d_gene: TRBD2
j_gene: TRBJ2-7
v_gene: TRBV6-5

CDR3nt: TGTGCCAGTAGTACCTATGGGAACACTGAAGCTTTCTTT
CDR3aa: CASSTYGNTEAFF
abundance: NA
d_gene: NA
j_gene: TRBJ1-1
v_gene: TRBV19

CDR3nt: TGTGCCAGCAGCCGGCTGGGACAGGAAGAGACCCAGTACTTC
CDR3aa: CASSRLGQEETQYF
abundance: NA
d_gene: TRBD1
j_gene: TRBJ2-5
v_gene: TRBV14

CDR3nt: TGTGCCAGCAGCTTAGAACCTAGCGTGTACAATGAGCAGTTCTTC
CDR3aa: CASSLEPSVYNEQFF
abundance: NA
d_gene: NA
j_gene: TRBJ2-1
v_gene: TRBV11-2

CDR3nt: TGTGCCAGCAGTTTCTTCAGCGGGAGTTTTCCAGATACGCAGTATTTT
CDR3aa: CASSFFSGSFPDTQYF
abundance: NA
d_gene: TRBD2
j_gene: TRBJ2-3
v_gene: TRBV28

CDR3nt: TGTGCCAGTAGTGGGGGCGAGGGCAGACTCTATGGCTACACCTTC
CDR3aa: CASSGGEGRLYGYTF
abundance: NA
d_gene: NA
j_gene: TRBJ1-2
v_gene: TRBV19

CDR3nt: TGTGCCAGCAGCCCTCTCAGGGGAGCGAACACCGGGGAGCTGTTTTTT
CDR3aa: CASSPLRGANTGELFF
abundance: NA
d_gene: NA
j_gene: TRBJ2-2
v_gene: TRBV14

CDR3nt: TGTGCCACCAGCAGAGATCAGGGGTATACGCAGTATTTT
CDR3aa: CATSRDQGYTQYF
abundance: NA
d_gene: NA
j_gene: TRBJ2-3
v_gene: TRBV15

CDR3nt: TGTGCCAGCACCCCGGGACTAGCGAGTGATACGCAGTATTTT
CDR3aa: CASTPGLASDTQYF
abundance: NA
d_gene: TRBD2
j_gene: TRBJ2-3
v_gene: TRBV27

CDR3nt: TGTGCCAGCAGCTGGGGACTAGCAGGTAACTACGAGCAGTACTTC
CDR3aa: CASSWGLAGNYEQYF
abundance: NA
d_gene: TRBD2
j_gene: TRBJ2-7
v_gene: TRBV7-2

CDR3nt: TGTGCCAGCAGCAAAAGACAGAGGTCAGGGGGCAATCAGCCCCAGCATTTT
CDR3aa: CASSKRQRSGGNQPQHF
abundance: few
d_gene: NA
j_gene: TRBJ1-5
v_gene: TRBV7-2

CDR3nt: TGCGCCAGCAGCCGAGGGGGGACAGGGCTACTGGGGCAGTACTTC
CDR3aa: CASSRGGTGLLGQYF
abundance: NA
d_gene: TRBD1
j_gene: TRBJ2-7
v_gene: TRBV5-1

CDR3nt: TGTGCCAGCAGCGGGGGACAGGGAATGGGCTATGGCTACACCTTC
CDR3aa: CASSGGQGMGYGYTF
abundance: NA
d_gene: TRBD1
j_gene: TRBJ1-2
v_gene: TRBV9

CDR3nt: TGTGCCAGTAGTACTGGACAGGGGGGCGAACGGGAGACCCAGTACTTC
CDR3aa: CASSTGQGGERETQYF
abundance: NA
d_gene: TRBD1
j_gene: TRBJ2-5
v_gene: TRBV19

CDR3nt: TGTGCCAGCTCACCACGGGCAGGGGATAACAATGAGCAGTTCTTC
CDR3aa: CASSPRAGDNNEQFF
abundance: NA
d_gene: NA
j_gene: TRBJ2-1
v_gene: TRBV18

CDR3nt: TGTGCCAGCAGCCTCGGGACTAGCGGGAAGTGGGAGCAGTACTTC
CDR3aa: CASSLGTSGKWEQYF
abundance: NA
d_gene: TRBD2
j_gene: TRBJ2-7
v_gene: TRBV9

CDR3nt: TGTGCCAGTAGTATAGAGGGCCTAGCGGGAGTACACGGGGAGCTGTTTTTT
CDR3aa: CASSIEGLAGVHGELFF
abundance: NA
d_gene: TRBD2
j_gene: TRBJ2-2
v_gene: TRBV19

CDR3nt: TGTGCTAGTGGTTTAGAGTACGAGACCCAGTACTTC
CDR3aa: CASGLEYETQYF
abundance: NA
d_gene: NA
j_gene: TRBJ2-5
v_gene: TRBV12-5

CDR3nt: TGTGCCACCAGCAGTCTAGCGGGAGGGCCCTGGGAGCAGTTCTTC
CDR3aa: CATSSLAGGPWEQFF
abundance: few
d_gene: TRBD2
j_gene: TRBJ2-1
v_gene: TRBV15

CDR3nt: TGTGCCAGCGGCTGGGCGGGGCGCACAGATACGCAGTATTTT
CDR3aa: CASGWAGRTDTQYF
abundance: NA
d_gene: NA
j_gene: TRBJ2-3
v_gene: TRBV2

CDR3nt: TGTGCCAGCAGCTTAAAAGCGGGTGAGCAGTTCTTC
CDR3aa: CASSLKAGEQFF
abundance: NA
d_gene: NA
j_gene: TRBJ2-1
v_gene: TRBV7-3

CDR3nt: TGTGCCAGCAGTTTATTGAGGGGACAGGGGAACAATGAGCAGTTCTTC
CDR3aa: CASSLLRGQGNNEQFF
abundance: NA
d_gene: TRBD1
j_gene: TRBJ2-1
v_gene: TRBV27

CDR3nt: TGTGCCACCAGCAGAGACCCGGCTAACTATGGCTACACCTTC
CDR3aa: CATSRDPANYGYTF
abundance: NA
d_gene: NA
j_gene: TRBJ1-2
v_gene: TRBV15

CDR3nt: TGTGCCAGCAGCTTAGTACAGGGAAATTCACCCCTCCACTTT
CDR3aa: CASSLVQGNSPLHF
abundance: NA
d_gene: NA
j_gene: TRBJ1-6
v_gene: TRBV7-2

CDR3nt: TGTGCCAGCAGTGACTCAGGGGATACCGGGGAGCTGTTTTTT
CDR3aa: CASSDSGDTGELFF
abundance: NA
d_gene: NA
j_gene: TRBJ2-2
v_gene: TRBV6-4

CDR3nt: TGTGCCAGCAGCTTAGGTCACCAGGGAGGTCATGAAAAACTGTTTTTT
CDR3aa: CASSLGHQGGHEKLFF
abundance: NA
d_gene: NA
j_gene: TRBJ1-4
v_gene: TRBV11-2

CDR3nt: TGTGCCAGCAGTGAGGACAGGGCCGGGGCCAACGTCCTGACTTTC
CDR3aa: CASSEDRAGANVLTF
abundance: NA
d_gene: TRBD1
j_gene: TRBJ2-6
v_gene: TRBV6-4

CDR3nt: TGCAGCGGTGGACAGGGAAGGGGGAGTGAAGCTTTCTTT
CDR3aa: CSGGQGRGSEAFF
abundance: NA
d_gene: TRBD1
j_gene: TRBJ1-1
v_gene: TRBV29-1

CDR3nt: TGTGCCAGCAGCTTGCTAGCGGGAGACCTTTACGAGCAGTACTTC
CDR3aa: CASSLLAGDLYEQYF
abundance: NA
d_gene: TRBD2
j_gene: TRBJ2-7
v_gene: TRBV11-2

CDR3nt: TGTGCCAGCAGTTCGTTTGTGAGGGCCTACGAGCAGTACTTC
CDR3aa: CASSSFVRAYEQYF
abundance: NA
d_gene: NA
j_gene: TRBJ2-7
v_gene: TRBV27

CDR3nt: TGTGCCAGCAGTCCAATAGCGGGCCCAGACTACGAGCAGTACTTC
CDR3aa: CASSPIAGPDYEQYF
abundance: NA
d_gene: TRBD2
j_gene: TRBJ2-7
v_gene: TRBV6-2/TRBV6-3

CDR3nt: TGTGCCAGTAGTATTCGGACAGTTACCTACGAGCAGTACTTC
CDR3aa: CASSIRTVTYEQYF
abundance: NA
d_gene: NA
j_gene: TRBJ2-7
v_gene: TRBV19

CDR3nt: TGTGCCAGCTCACCATACTCCTCCTACGAGCAGTACTTC
CDR3aa: CASSPYSSYEQYF
abundance: NA
d_gene: NA
j_gene: TRBJ2-7
v_gene: TRBV18

CDR3nt: TGTGCCAGCAGTTACGGACAGGGGAACCACAATGAGCAGTTCTTC
CDR3aa: CASSYGQGNHNEQFF
abundance: NA
d_gene: TRBD1
j_gene: TRBJ2-1
v_gene: TRBV6-6

CDR3nt: TGTGCCAGTAGTAATACAGGGGCCACTGAAGCTTTCTTT
CDR3aa: CASSNTGATEAFF
abundance: NA
d_gene: TRBD1
j_gene: TRBJ1-1
v_gene: TRBV19

CDR3nt: TGTGCCACCAGTGATTACTGGGTAGGGGGTGAGCAGTTCTTC
CDR3aa: CATSDYWVGGEQFF
abundance: NA
d_gene: NA
j_gene: TRBJ2-1
v_gene: TRBV24-1

CDR3nt: TGTGCCAGTAGTGTTTACAGGGGGCTCACAGATACGCAGTATTTT
CDR3aa: CASSVYRGLTDTQYF
abundance: NA
d_gene: TRBD1
j_gene: TRBJ2-3
v_gene: TRBV19

CDR3nt: TGTGCCACCAGTGATAGGAGCGCAACTAATGAAAAACTGTTTTTT
CDR3aa: CATSDRSATNEKLFF
abundance: NA
d_gene: NA
j_gene: TRBJ1-4
v_gene: TRBV24-1

CDR3nt: TGTGCCAGCAGCGTAAAGGCAGGGCGCTCTGGAAACACCATATATTTT
CDR3aa: CASSVKAGRSGNTIYF
abundance: NA
d_gene: NA
j_gene: TRBJ1-3
v_gene: TRBV9

CDR3nt: TGTGCCAGCAGCCAAGATTCTGGCGGCAATCCCCCAGATACGCAGTATTTT
CDR3aa: CASSQDSGGNPPDTQYF
abundance: once
d_gene: NA
j_gene: TRBJ2-3
v_gene: TRBV3-1/TRBV3-2

CDR3nt: TGTGCCTGGAGTCCGCCGGGACTAGCGGGAGGGCAGGAGCAGTTCTTC
CDR3aa: CAWSPPGLAGGQEQFF
abundance: NA
d_gene: TRBD2
j_gene: TRBJ2-1
v_gene: TRBV30

CDR3nt: TGTGCCAGCAGGACTGGGACAGTCTTCTCCTACGAGCAGTACTTC
CDR3aa: CASRTGTVFSYEQYF
abundance: NA
d_gene: TRBD1
j_gene: TRBJ2-7
v_gene: TRBV6-5

CDR3nt: TGTGCCAGCAGTTTCGGCAGGGGGCAGCCCCAGCATTTT
CDR3aa: CASSFGRGQPQHF
abundance: NA
d_gene: TRBD1
j_gene: TRBJ1-5
v_gene: TRBV12-3/TRBV12-4

CDR3nt: TGTGCCAGTAGTATAGGAGGGTTTACAAATCAGCCCCAGCATTTT
CDR3aa: CASSIGGFTNQPQHF
abundance: NA
d_gene: NA
j_gene: TRBJ1-5
v_gene: TRBV19